Here is one T cell receptor beta chain with its context. This sample stems from a study of blood T cells in healthy people across ages. The second PCR ran about 6 to 11 cycles with a sample-barcoded 5' primer and J-beta primers. TCRdb fed the 5' RACE reads into MiXCR, producing one record per CDR3 protein. Among about 720,000 distinct CDR3 sequences listed, roughly 25% were seen once. The same sample was also studied in work on T cells of mothers and their children.

The TCR comes from a boy younger than 18 in good health. Sequencing used blood.

This CDR3 is CASSVDRGRYNEQFF. CDR3 in DNA: TGTGCCAGCAGCGTGGACAGGGGGCGTTACAATGAGCAGTTCTTC. The chain is built from TRBV7-2 and TRBJ2-1; 11 bases match TRBD1. The germline V gene has CDR1 SGHTA and CDR2 FQGNSA. The CDR3 sequence is 15 residues long. The junction had 4 bases not matched to a gene; V was cut back by 5 bases and J by 4 bases.